The clone carrying this TCR beta chain was found once. In the original analysis: Reference gene primer amplification gave estimated nucleated cell counts. Assay used: immunoSEQ multiplex PCR; TCRdb lists only in-frame clones, some missing. From that table come the V and J calls and clone size; the DNA was used to work out D and trimming. Of 310,000 or so clones in the sample, more than 85% were seen once. This record comes from a study of blood T cell repertoires in COVID-19. For the study at large: T cells, B-cell-depleted T cells, or PBMCs supplied cDNA or gDNA.

Germline loops: CDR1 SGHVS, CDR2 FQNEAQ. CDR3 size: 16 residues. V shed 3 bases and J shed 0 bases, with 11 bases lying between them. The sequence derives from a woman in her thirties with COVID-19, enrolled during active disease. J is TRBJ2-2 and V is TRBV7-8, with a weak D call TRBD1 (6 bases). The source material was peripheral blood. The CDR3 reads CASSLRTETNTGELFF. The DNA for the CDR3 is TGTGCCAGCAGCTTGCGGACAGAGACGAACACCGGGGAGCTGTTTTTT.